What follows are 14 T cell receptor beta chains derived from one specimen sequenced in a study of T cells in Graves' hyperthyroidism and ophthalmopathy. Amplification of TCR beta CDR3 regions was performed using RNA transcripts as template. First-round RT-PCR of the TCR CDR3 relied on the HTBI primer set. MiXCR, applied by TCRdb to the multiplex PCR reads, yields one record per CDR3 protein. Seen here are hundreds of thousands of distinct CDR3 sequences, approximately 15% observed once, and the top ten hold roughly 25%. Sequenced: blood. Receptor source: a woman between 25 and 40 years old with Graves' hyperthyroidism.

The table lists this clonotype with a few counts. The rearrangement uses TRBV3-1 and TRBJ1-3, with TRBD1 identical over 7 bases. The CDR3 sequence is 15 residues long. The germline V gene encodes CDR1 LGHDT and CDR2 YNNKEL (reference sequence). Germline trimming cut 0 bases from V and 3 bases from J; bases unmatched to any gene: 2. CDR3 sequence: CASSQDWDSGNTIYF. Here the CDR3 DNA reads TGTGCCAGCAGCCAAGATTGGGACAGTGGAAACACCATATATTTT.

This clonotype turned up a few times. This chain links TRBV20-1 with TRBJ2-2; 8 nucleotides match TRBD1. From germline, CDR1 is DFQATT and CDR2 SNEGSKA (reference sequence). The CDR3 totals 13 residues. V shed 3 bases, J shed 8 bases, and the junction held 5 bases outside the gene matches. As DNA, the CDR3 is TGCAGTGCTAGTAGGACAGGGCTGGGGGAGCTGTTTTTT. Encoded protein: CSASRTGLGELFF.

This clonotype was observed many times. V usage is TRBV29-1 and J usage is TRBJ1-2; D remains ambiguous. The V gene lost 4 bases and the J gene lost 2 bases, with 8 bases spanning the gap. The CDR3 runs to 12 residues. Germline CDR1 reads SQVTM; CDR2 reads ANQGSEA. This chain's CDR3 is CSVVPGNYGYTF. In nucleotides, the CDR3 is TGCAGCGTTGTCCCGGGGAACTATGGCTACACCTTC.

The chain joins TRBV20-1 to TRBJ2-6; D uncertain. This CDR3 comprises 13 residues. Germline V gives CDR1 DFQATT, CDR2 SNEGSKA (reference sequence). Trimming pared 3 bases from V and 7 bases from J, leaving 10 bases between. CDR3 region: CSARGSEANVLTF. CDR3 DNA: TGCAGTGCTAGGGGGTCTGAAGCCAACGTCCTGACTTTC.

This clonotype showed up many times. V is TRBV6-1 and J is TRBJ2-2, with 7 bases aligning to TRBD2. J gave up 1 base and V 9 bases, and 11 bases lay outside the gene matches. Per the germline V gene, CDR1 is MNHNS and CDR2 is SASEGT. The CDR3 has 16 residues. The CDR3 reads CASDKVASGNTGELFF. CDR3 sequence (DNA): TGTGCCAGTGACAAAGTGGCTAGCGGGAACACCGGGGAGCTGTTTTTT.

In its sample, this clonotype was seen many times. This CDR3 is CASREGQGITDTQYF. CDR3 nucleotides: TGTGCCAGCAGGGAGGGACAGGGGATCACAGATACGCAGTATTTT. The rearrangement links TRBV27 to TRBJ2-3; 10 positions match TRBD1. This CDR3 spans 15 amino acids. J was trimmed by 2 bases and V by 6 bases; bases with no gene match: 5. Germline V gene lookup returns CDR1 MNHEY and CDR2 SMNVEV (reference sequence).

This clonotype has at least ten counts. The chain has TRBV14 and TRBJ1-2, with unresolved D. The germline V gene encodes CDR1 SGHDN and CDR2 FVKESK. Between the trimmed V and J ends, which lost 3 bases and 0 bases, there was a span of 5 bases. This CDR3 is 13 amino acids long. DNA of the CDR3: TGTGCCAGCAGCCAGAGTTCTAACTATGGCTACACCTTC. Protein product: CASSQSSNYGYTF.

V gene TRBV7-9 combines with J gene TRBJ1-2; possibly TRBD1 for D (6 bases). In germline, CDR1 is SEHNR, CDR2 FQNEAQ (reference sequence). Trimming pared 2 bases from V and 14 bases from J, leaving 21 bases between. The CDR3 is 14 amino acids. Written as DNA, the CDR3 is TGTGCCAGCAGCTTACGAGGGGATGGTCTGGGGGCTACCTTC. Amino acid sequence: CASSLRGDGLGATF.

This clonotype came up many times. CDR3 DNA sequence: TGTGCCAGCAGTTTTGCCAGGGGGCCGACTAATGAAAAACTGTTTTTT. Translating it yields CASSFARGPTNEKLFF. The genes are TRBV28 and TRBJ1-4, with 8 bases lining up with TRBD1. Germline CDR1 and CDR2: MDHEN and SYDVKM. Trimming removed 3 bases from V and 2 bases from J; junction bases left unmatched: 5. This CDR3 region has 16 residues.

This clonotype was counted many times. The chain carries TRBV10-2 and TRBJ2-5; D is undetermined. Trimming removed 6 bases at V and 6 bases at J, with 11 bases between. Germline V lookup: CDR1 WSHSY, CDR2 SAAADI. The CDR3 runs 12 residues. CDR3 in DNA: TGCGCCAGCAGCTTAGGTGGGCAGACCCAGTACTTC. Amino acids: CASSLGGQTQYF.

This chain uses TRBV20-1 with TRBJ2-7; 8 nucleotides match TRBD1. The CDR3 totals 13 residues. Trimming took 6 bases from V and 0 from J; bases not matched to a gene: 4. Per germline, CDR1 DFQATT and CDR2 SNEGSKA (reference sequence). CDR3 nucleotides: TGCAGTGCGCACAGGGGGTTCTCCTACGAGCAGTACTTC. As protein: CSAHRGFSYEQYF.

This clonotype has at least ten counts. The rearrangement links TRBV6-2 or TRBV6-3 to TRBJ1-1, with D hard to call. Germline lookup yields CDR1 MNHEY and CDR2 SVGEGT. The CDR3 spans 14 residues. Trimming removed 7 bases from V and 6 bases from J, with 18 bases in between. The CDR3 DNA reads TGTGCCAGCACGGGTCAGAGGGCGGGCCCTGAAGCTTTCTTT. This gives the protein CASTGQRAGPEAFF.

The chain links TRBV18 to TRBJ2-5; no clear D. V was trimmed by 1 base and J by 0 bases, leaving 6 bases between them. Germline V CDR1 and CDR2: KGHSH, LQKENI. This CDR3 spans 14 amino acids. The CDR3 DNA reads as TGTGCCAGCTCACCACGGAGATACCAAGAGACCCAGTACTTC. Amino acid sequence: CASSPRRYQETQYF.

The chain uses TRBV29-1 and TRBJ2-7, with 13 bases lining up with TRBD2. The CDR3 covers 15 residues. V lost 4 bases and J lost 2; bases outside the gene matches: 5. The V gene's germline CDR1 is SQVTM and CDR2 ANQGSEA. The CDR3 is CSVGPGLAGTYEQYF. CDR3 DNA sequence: TGCAGCGTTGGTCCGGGACTAGCGGGAACCTACGAGCAGTACTTC.